This T cell receptor beta chain comes out of a study of OX40 agonist ivuxolimab in advanced cancers. Study conclusions and caveats: Clonal expansion was seen in CD4+ and CD8+ blood T cells by week 6 at 0.1 to 3.0 mg/kg.

Of note for this clone: Its antigen is unknown.

Between the trimmed V and J ends, which lost 4 bases and 7 bases, there was a span of 19 bases. Germline CDR1 and CDR2: MNHEY and SVGAGI. CDR3 length equals 16 residues. Sequencing was performed with immunoSEQ multiplex PCR; in TCRdb, only in-frame clones are kept and a portion is missing. The sample carries approximately 44,000 clones, around 86% recorded once. J is TRBJ1-4 and V is TRBV6-5; the D gene is possibly TRBD1 (6 bases). This TCR came from an adult with an advanced solid tumor such as melanoma, head and neck, liver or kidney cancer. The sequences come from CD4+ or CD8+ T cells sorted from blood, collected in a trial of the OX40 agonist ivuxolimab. The CDR3 region is CASSSTQGFRGEKLFF. The CDR3 DNA reads TGTGCCAGCAGTTCCACTCAGGGGTTCAGAGGTGAAAAACTGTTTTTT.